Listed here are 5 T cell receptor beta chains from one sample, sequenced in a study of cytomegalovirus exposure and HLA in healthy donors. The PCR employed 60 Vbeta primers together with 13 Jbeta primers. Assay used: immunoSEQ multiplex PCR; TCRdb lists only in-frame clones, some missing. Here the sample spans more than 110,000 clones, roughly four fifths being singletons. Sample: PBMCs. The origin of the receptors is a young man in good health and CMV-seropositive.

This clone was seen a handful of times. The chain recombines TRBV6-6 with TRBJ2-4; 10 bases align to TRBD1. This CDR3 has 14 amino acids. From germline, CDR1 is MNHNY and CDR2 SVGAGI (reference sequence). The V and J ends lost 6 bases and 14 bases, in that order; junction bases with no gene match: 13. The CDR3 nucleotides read TGTGCCAGCAGCCCCGAGGGGACAGGGGCCAAAAAGTACTTC. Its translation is CASSPEGTGAKKYF.

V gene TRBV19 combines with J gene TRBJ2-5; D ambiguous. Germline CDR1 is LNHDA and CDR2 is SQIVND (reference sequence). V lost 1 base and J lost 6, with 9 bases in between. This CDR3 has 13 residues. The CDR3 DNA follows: TGTGCCAGTAGTATAGTCGTTTTAAAGACCCAGTACTTC. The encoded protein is CASSIVVLKTQYF.

This CDR3 reads CASSFNKGHEQYF. In DNA form, the CDR3 reads TGTGCCAGCAGCTTCAATAAGGGGCACGAGCAGTACTTC. V and J are TRBV11-3 and TRBJ2-7; D possibly corresponds to TRBD1 (5 bases). This CDR3 region has 13 residues. Germline CDR1 reads SGHNT; CDR2 reads YENEEA. V lost 3 bases and J lost 5, with 11 bases in between.

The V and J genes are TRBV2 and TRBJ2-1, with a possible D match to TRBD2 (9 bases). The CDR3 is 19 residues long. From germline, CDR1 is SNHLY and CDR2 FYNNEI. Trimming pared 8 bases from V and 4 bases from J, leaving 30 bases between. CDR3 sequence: CASGVETGVTSGGYNEQFF. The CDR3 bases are TGTGCCAGCGGAGTAGAGACAGGGGTGACTAGCGGAGGGTACAATGAGCAGTTCTTC.

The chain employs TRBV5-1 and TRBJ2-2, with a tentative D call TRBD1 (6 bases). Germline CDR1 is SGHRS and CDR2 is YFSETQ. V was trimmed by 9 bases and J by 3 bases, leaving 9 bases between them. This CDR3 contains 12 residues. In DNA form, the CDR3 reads TGCGCCACCTACAGGGACACCGGGGAGCTGTTTTTT. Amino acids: CATYRDTGELFF.